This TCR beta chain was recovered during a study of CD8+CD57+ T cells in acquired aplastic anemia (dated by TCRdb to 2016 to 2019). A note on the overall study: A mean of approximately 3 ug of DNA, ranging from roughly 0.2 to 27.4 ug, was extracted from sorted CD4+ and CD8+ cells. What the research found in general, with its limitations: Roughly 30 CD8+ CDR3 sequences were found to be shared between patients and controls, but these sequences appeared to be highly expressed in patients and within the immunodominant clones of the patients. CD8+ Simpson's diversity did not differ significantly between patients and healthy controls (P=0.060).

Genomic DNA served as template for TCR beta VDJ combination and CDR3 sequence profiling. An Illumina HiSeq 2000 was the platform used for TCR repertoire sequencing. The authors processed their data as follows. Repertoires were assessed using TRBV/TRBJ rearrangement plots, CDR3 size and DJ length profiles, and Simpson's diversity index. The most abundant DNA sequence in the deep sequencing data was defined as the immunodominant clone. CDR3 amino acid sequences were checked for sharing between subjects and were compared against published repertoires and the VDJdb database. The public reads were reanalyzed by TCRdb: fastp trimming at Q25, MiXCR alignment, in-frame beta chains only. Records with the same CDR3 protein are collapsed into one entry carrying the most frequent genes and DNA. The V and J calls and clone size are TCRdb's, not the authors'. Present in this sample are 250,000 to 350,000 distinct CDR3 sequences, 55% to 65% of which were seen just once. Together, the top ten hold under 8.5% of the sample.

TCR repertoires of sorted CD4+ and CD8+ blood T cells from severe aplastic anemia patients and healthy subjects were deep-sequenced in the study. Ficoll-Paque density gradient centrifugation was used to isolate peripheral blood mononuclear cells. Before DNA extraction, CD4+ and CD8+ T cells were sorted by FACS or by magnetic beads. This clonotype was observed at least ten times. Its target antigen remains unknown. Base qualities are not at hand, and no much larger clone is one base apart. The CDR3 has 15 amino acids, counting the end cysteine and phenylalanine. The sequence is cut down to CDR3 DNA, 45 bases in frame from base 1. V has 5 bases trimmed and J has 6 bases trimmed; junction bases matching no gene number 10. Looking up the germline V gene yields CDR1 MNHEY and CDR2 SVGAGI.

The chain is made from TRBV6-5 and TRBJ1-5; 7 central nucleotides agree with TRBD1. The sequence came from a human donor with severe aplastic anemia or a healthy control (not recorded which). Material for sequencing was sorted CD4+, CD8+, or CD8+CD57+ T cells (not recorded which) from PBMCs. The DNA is TGTGCCAGCAGTGAACGACAGGGTTGGGGTCAGCCCCAGCATTTT. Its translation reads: CASSERQGWGQPQHF.